The T cell receptor beta chain under discussion was sequenced for a study of T-cell memory formation after mild COVID-19. At the level of the study: TCR clusters largely stayed donor specific. Regarding the study as a whole: CD4+ contracting clones lay mainly in CM and EM, CD8+ ones in EMRA. Prior to infection, memory already included some responding clones, suggesting cross-reactive memory joined.

This clonotype was counted many times. As yet, its antigen is unknown. TCR alpha and TCR beta cDNA libraries with sample barcodes and UMIs came from 5'RACE using constant-segment primers. MiXCR, run by TCRdb on the 5' RACE reads, gives a single entry per CDR3 protein. In the table there are some 150,000 distinct CDR3 sequences, about 19% of which are singletons. The germline V gene has CDR1 SNHLY and CDR2 FYNNEI. Trimming removed 4 bases at V and 3 bases at J, with 9 bases between. The CDR3 totals 13 residues. Source material: PBMCs or a T cell subset sorted from them (not recorded which). This TCR was recovered from an adult woman who had mild COVID-19 (a few samples of this study predate the infection). Cell type and time point are not known. The V call is TRBV2, the J call TRBJ2-5; D is perhaps TRBD2 (6 bases). CDR3 sequence: CASSGDWEETQYF. Written as DNA, the CDR3 is TGTGCCAGCAGTGGGGACTGGGAAGAGACCCAGTACTTC.